Described below is a single T cell receptor beta chain sequence and its context. Original data processing: Estimation of nucleated cell counts relied on the amplification of reference gene primers. Data came from immunoSEQ multiplex PCR; TCRdb stores just in-frame clones and leaves some out. Clone size and V and J calls were adopted from that table, with D and trimming inferred from the DNA. The sample contains approximately 230,000 clones, approximately 84% of which appear only once. Germline V gene data show CDR1 as PRHDT and CDR2 as FYEKMQ (reference sequence). V was pared by 5 bases and J by 4 bases, with 8 bases of the junction left unmatched. The CDR3 runs 16 residues. This record belongs to a study of blood T cell repertoires in COVID-19.

The clonotype originates from a man between 40 and 49 years old who had recovered from COVID-19. The sample was PBMCs or T cells enriched from blood (not recorded which). The chain combines TRBV13 with TRBJ2-7, with 13 bases lining up with TRBD2. The CDR3 DNA sequence: TGTGCCAGCAGCCGGGGGACTAGCGGGGCACGTTACGAGCAGTACTTC. It specifies CASSRGTSGARYEQYF.